This TCR beta chain was captured in a study of blood T cell repertoires in acute mononucleosis (TCRdb year 2020). Regarding the complete study: To capture the primary response, acute-phase samples were obtained within 2 weeks of when symptoms began. During acute infection, about 1.9% and 1% of blood CD8 T cells were made up of mean YVL-BR-specific and GLC-BM-specific cells, respectively. The mean EBV load in blood was around 4.1 log10 genome copies per million B cells during acute infection, compared with about 2.6 at convalescence.

On the study overall, not on this receptor specifically: Low acute-to-convalescent clonotype overlap might partly reflect sampling error, because only a fraction of each donor's blood was analyzed. For BRLF1 (YVL-BR), a dominant role in TCR repertoire selection was played by TCRalpha CDR3 motifs, whereas only a minimal role was played by TCRbeta. Only a few donors were included in the cohort, so group averages were based on very few individuals. Although only 8% to 9.5% of unique acute clonotypes carried over into convalescence, these persisting clonotypes made up most of the response, and the remainder were seemingly replaced by new, diverse de novo clonotypes.

Total RNA from at least 9,500 sorted tetramer+ CD8 T cells was reverse transcribed into cDNA for TCR profiling. PCR amplification of CDR3 regions used primers annealing to V and J regions and added unique molecular identifiers so that templates could be tracked. TCRalpha and TCRbeta chains were profiled using the immunoSEQ platform, including its sequencing and error-correction standards. The original pipeline was this. Clonal copy numbers were corrected for sequencing and PCR errors, and CDR3s were defined per IMGT conventions. Analysis was limited to productive rearrangements and used immunoSEQ Analyzer versions 2.0 and 3.0, and gene-pairing frequencies were further processed in Microsoft Excel. V-J pairings were visualized as Circos plots, and CDR3 motifs were found with MEME plus a custom motifSearch program. The OLGA algorithm was used to calculate the probability of generation of TCR sequences. Clonotypes seen at both visits were designated persistent, clonotypes seen only acutely were designated nonpersistent, and clonotypes seen only at convalescence were designated de novo. An amino acid clonotype used by more than one donor was defined as a public TCR. TCRdb provides this immuneACCESS table in a form limited to in-frame rearrangements. Some clones are lacking; in checked studies, under half of them reflect an unresolved V gene, and why the rest are absent is not known. The DNA was the basis for D and trimming; V, J and clone size are from that table. Recorded for this sample are under 9,500 clones; 20% to 30% of them occurred a single time. Around 28% of the sample comes from the top ten.

This clone was found many times. No base quality information exists; no much larger clone differs at one position. Per the publication, the time point label means: acute infectious mononucleosis, at clinical presentation within 2 weeks of symptom onset (visit 1). Over the course of primary infection, this study followed CD8 T cell responses against two immunodominant EBV epitopes, BRLF1 109 (YVL-BR) and BMLF1 280 (GLC-BM). Primary EBV infection was taken to be indicated by a positive serum heterophile antibody test and EBV viral capsid antigen-specific IgM. Magnetic positive selection (MACS) was first used to enrich total CD8 T cells from PBMCs. A FACSAria III was used to sort live CD3+ CD8+ tetramer+ cells to a purity above 85%. Cell sorting used a PE-conjugated tetramer carrying the BRLF1 109-117 peptide. At both acute infection and convalescence, EBV epitope-specific CD8 T cells were tetramer-sorted, and the TCR repertoires of those cells were deep-sequenced directly ex vivo. The donors were a few individuals between about 18 and 29 years old who had clinical acute infectious mononucleosis and laboratory evidence of primary EBV infection. Heparinized peripheral blood was collected once when donors presented clinically with mononucleosis symptoms and a second time roughly 6 months afterward. Ficoll-Paque density gradient centrifugation was used to isolate PBMCs.

The material sequenced was EBV YVL epitope tetramer+ CD8+ T cells sorted from PBMCs, taken during acute infectious mononucleosis. The cell subset or site tag for this specimen amounts to: CD8 T cells binding a tetramer with EBV BRLF1 109-117 peptide (YVL-BR). This receptor was identified in a woman younger than 35 with infectious mononucleosis caused by EBV.

The nucleotide sequence is given as TGTGCCAGCAGCTTATTACTCGGCAGCGCGAACACCGGGGAGCTGTTTTTT. Its protein is CASSLLLGSANTGELFF. The V and J segments used are TRBV7-2 and TRBJ2-2, with the identity of the D gene unclear. V was cut back by 2 bases and J by 0 bases, leaving a gap of 13 bases between them. Reading from cysteine to phenylalanine, the CDR3 counts 17 amino acids. Left in the record is the CDR3 DNA by itself, 51 bases read in frame from the first base. The germline V gene yields SGHTA for CDR1 and FQGNSA for CDR2.